Listed below are T cell receptor beta chains from one sample, sequenced in a study of PD-1 blockade in classical Hodgkin lymphoma. Repertoires were generated with immunoSEQ multiplex PCR, while TCRdb's copy carries only in-frame clones and drops some. The sample has over 60,000 clones; roughly two thirds are singletons. Here the sequenced sample was peripheral blood mononuclear cells (PBMCs), taken before the second cycle of nivolumab. The receptor source for this set is a human donor with classical Hodgkin lymphoma. CDR3s include the opening cysteine and the closing phenylalanine or tryptophan. Each record gives: J gene, V gene, clone size, CDR3 length, D gene, CDR3 DNA, CDR3 protein. D genes are given only for firm matches. Where a row states a size, it is once, few, many or the class of an expanded clone; other rows omit it.

TRBJ2-7,TRBV27,once,15,.,TGTGCCAGCAGTTTATTTAGTGAGCGGACCTACGAGCAGTACTTC,CASSLFSERTYEQYF
TRBJ2-3,TRBV30,.,16,TRBD2,TGTGCCTGGAGTTATAGTCTAGCGGGGGGGACGGATACGCAGTATTTT,CAWSYSLAGGTDTQYF
TRBJ2-2,TRBV29-1,.,14,TRBD2,TGCAGCGTTATAAGCGGGAGTGTCACCGGGGAGCTGTTTTTT,CSVISGSVTGELFF
TRBJ2-3,TRBV5-6,.,13,.,TGTGCCAGCAGCTGGGGCAGGACAGATACGCAGTATTTT,CASSWGRTDTQYF
TRBJ2-7,TRBV28,.,14,.,TGTGCCAGCAGCCCAATTTGGGGCTCCTACGAGCAGTACTTC,CASSPIWGSYEQYF
TRBJ1-2,TRBV6-5,.,15,.,TGTGCCAGCAGTTACTCGACTAACAGGGTTTATGGCTACACCTTC,CASSYSTNRVYGYTF
TRBJ1-5,TRBV5-1,.,15,.,TGCGCCAGCAGCTTGGGATTTTCCGGGTTAGAGCCCCAGCATTTT,CASSLGFSGLEPQHF
TRBJ1-2,TRBV9,.,15,TRBD1,TGTGCCAGCAGCCCTCGACAGGGGACTAACTATGGCTACACCTTC,CASSPRQGTNYGYTF
TRBJ1-5,TRBV4-1,.,16,.,TGCGCCAGCAGCCAAGGAAGGACGGGATTCAATCAGCCCCAGCATTTT,CASSQGRTGFNQPQHF
TRBJ2-7,TRBV4-1,.,15,.,TGCGCCAGCAGCCAAGTCCCCGTATTCAGCTACGAGCAGTACTTC,CASSQVPVFSYEQYF
TRBJ2-7,TRBV6-1,.,12,TRBD1,TGTGCCACTCGGGACAGATCCTACGAGCAGTACTTC,CATRDRSYEQYF
TRBJ2-1,TRBV19,.,15,TRBD2,TGTGCCAGTAGCATCCGGGACTACCTCTACAATGAGCAGTTCTTC,CASSIRDYLYNEQFF
TRBJ1-2,TRBV6-5,once,12,.,TGTGCCAGCAGCGGGACAAGATATGGCTACACCTTC,CASSGTRYGYTF
TRBJ2-7,TRBV4-1,few,14,TRBD1,TGCGCCAGCAGCTACCGACAGGGCTCCTACGAGCAGTACTTC,CASSYRQGSYEQYF
TRBJ2-2,TRBV28,few,13,TRBD2,TGTGCCAGCGATTCTAGCGGAGGCGGGGAGCTGTTTTTT,CASDSSGGGELFF
TRBJ1-2,TRBV6-5,.,12,.,TGTGCCACGTCGGACAGCAACTATGGCTACACCTTC,CATSDSNYGYTF
TRBJ2-2,TRBV5-1,.,13,.,TGCGCCAGCAGCTATCGGAACACCGGGGAGCTGTTTTTT,CASSYRNTGELFF
TRBJ2-2,TRBV7-3,.,14,.,TGTGCCAGCAGCTCCGGGACACCAACCGGGGAGCTGTTTTTT,CASSSGTPTGELFF
TRBJ2-1,TRBV11-2,.,13,TRBD1,TGTGCCAGCGTGGGACAGGGGATCAATGAGCAGTTCTTC,CASVGQGINEQFF
TRBJ2-7,TRBV5-1,.,16,.,TGCGCCAGCAGCTTGAGGGGTCCGACGGACTCCTACGAGCAGTACTTC,CASSLRGPTDSYEQYF
TRBJ1-2,TRBV4-2,few,16,TRBD1,TGTGCCAGCAGCCAAGATAGGGACAGGGCTGGCTATGGCTACACCTTC,CASSQDRDRAGYGYTF
TRBJ2-7,TRBV27,.,16,.,.,CASSSSEGKGSHEQYF
TRBJ2-7,TRBV18,few,14,TRBD2,TGTGCCAGCTCACCGGGACTAGCGACTTACGAGCAGTACTTC,CASSPGLATYEQYF
TRBJ2-6,TRBV9,many,14,.,TGTGCCAGCAGCGTAGGCCTAAGGGGCGACGTCCTGACTTTC,CASSVGLRGDVLTF
TRBJ2-5,TRBV11-2,.,13,.,TGTGCCAGCAGCTTAACAGTCCAAGAGACCCAGTACTTC,CASSLTVQETQYF
TRBJ2-5,TRBV5-8,.,17,TRBD2,TGTGCCAGCAGCTTGTTTCTAGCGGGAGGGCGATACGAGACCCAGTACTTC,CASSLFLAGGRYETQYF
TRBJ2-2,TRBV9,.,15,TRBD1,TGTGCCAGCAGCCCGGGACAGGCGAACACCGGGGAGCTGTTTTTT,CASSPGQANTGELFF
TRBJ2-1,TRBV5-1,few,13,.,TGCGCCAGCAGCTTGGTGGTGGCCAATGAGCAGTTCTTC,CASSLVVANEQFF
TRBJ1-2,TRBV4-1,.,17,TRBD1,TGCGCCAGCAGCCAAGGGTCTGCCGGACAGGGTGTAGATGGCTACACCTTC,CASSQGSAGQGVDGYTF
TRBJ2-7,TRBV19,few,13,TRBD2,TGTGCCAGTGACCCCGGACCGGGGGGCGAGCAGTACTTC,CASDPGPGGEQYF
TRBJ2-7,TRBV7-9,.,14,TRBD1,TGTGCCAGCAGCCTCGGACAGGTGTCCTACGAGCAGTACTTC,CASSLGQVSYEQYF
TRBJ2-7,TRBV2,.,12,TRBD1,TGTGCCAGCAGGGACAGGGGTGGTACAGAGTACTTC,CASRDRGGTEYF
TRBJ1-2,TRBV6-5,.,15,TRBD1,TGTGCCAGCAGTTACTCGGGACAGGGTAACTATGGCTACACCTTC,CASSYSGQGNYGYTF
TRBJ1-5,TRBV9,.,14,.,TGTGCCAGCAGCTCAAGCTGGGGCAATCAGCCCCAGCATTTT,CASSSSWGNQPQHF
TRBJ2-7,TRBV5-6,once,13,.,TGTGCCAGCAGCTTCGGGGGTTCCTACGAGCAGTACTTC,CASSFGGSYEQYF
TRBJ2-3,TRBV9,.,15,TRBD2,TGTGCCAGCAGCCTCCTGGGACTAGTCACAGATACGCAGTATTTT,CASSLLGLVTDTQYF
TRBJ1-2,TRBV29-1,.,11,TRBD1,TGCAGCGTACTGGACAGGGAGGGCTACACCTTC,CSVLDREGYTF
TRBJ1-2,TRBV19,once,14,.,TGTGCCAGTAGTATGTTAGGCAGACTGGGAGGCTACACCTTC,CASSMLGRLGGYTF
TRBJ1-4,TRBV5-8,medium-sized,11,.,TGTGCCAGCAGCTTGGGGGAAAAACTGTTTTTT,CASSLGEKLFF
TRBJ2-7,TRBV19,once,15,TRBD1,TGTGCCAGTAGTCCTCGGACAGGGGCGGCCTACGAGCAGTACTTC,CASSPRTGAAYEQYF
TRBJ2-7,TRBV25-1,once,15,.,TGTGCCAGCTCTTCGATGGACGTCGGAGGGGACGAGCAGTACTTC,CASSSMDVGGDEQYF
TRBJ1-3,TRBV27,.,14,.,TGTGCCAGCAGCCTTTCGGTTGCCGGAAACACCATATATTTT,CASSLSVAGNTIYF
TRBJ1-4,TRBV27,.,13,.,TGTGCCAGCAGTTTACTAACTAATGAAAAACTGTTTTTT,CASSLLTNEKLFF
TRBJ1-1,TRBV5-1,few,14,.,TGCGCCAGCAGCTTGGGGGTGGTGAACACTGAAGCTTTCTTT,CASSLGVVNTEAFF
TRBJ1-1,TRBV6-5,.,14,TRBD1,TGTGCCAGCAGCTACGGACAGGTCCACACTGAAGCTTTCTTT,CASSYGQVHTEAFF
TRBJ1-2,TRBV11-1,.,14,.,TGTGCCAGCAGCTCCACGACAGCTAACTATGGCTACACCTTC,CASSSTTANYGYTF
TRBJ1-4,TRBV19,medium-sized,15,.,TGTGCCAGTAGTAACCCAGGGGCGGCTAATGAAAAACTGTTTTTT,CASSNPGAANEKLFF
TRBJ1-1,TRBV6-1,.,11,.,TGTGCCAGCACCGTAAACACTGAAGCTTTCTTT,CASTVNTEAFF
TRBJ2-3,TRBV7-3,.,15,TRBD1,TGTGCCAGCAGCACCGGGACAGGGCTCACAGATACGCAGTATTTT,CASSTGTGLTDTQYF
TRBJ2-1,TRBV5-1,.,15,.,TGCGCCAGCAGCTTGGAGGTGGGAGGCTACAATGAGCAGTTCTTC,CASSLEVGGYNEQFF
TRBJ1-6,TRBV5-1,.,14,.,TGCGCCAGCAGCTTGGAACTGGGCGTTTCACCCCTCCACTTT,CASSLELGVSPLHF
TRBJ1-1,TRBV9,few,11,.,TGTGCCAGCAGCGTGACAGGTGAAGCTTTCTTT,CASSVTGEAFF
TRBJ2-7,TRBV6-5,.,14,TRBD1,TGTGCCAGTGACGGGACAGGGGGCTTCTACGAGCAGTACTTC,CASDGTGGFYEQYF
TRBJ2-2,TRBV5-1,.,15,.,TGCGCCAGCAGCTATGAAGGGGTTCCCACCGGGGAGCTGTTTTTT,CASSYEGVPTGELFF